The entry below describes one T cell receptor (beta chain). Its target is not known. The entry originates in a study of cytotoxic CD8 clonotypes in ibrutinib-treated CLL. Whole-study findings and limits: Private clonotypes, not public ones, expanded at ibrutinib response. At ibrutinib response, clonality increased, and at progression it declined back toward baseline.

Assay used: immunoSEQ multiplex PCR; TCRdb lists only in-frame clones, some missing. The table includes about 200,000 clones, more than 65% detected once. Trimming at V came to 10 bases and at J to 8 bases, leaving 12 bases not matched to a gene. Germline-derived CDR1 and CDR2 are MNHEY and SVGAGI. This CDR3 has 15 residues. Genomic DNA in a quantity of about 2.1 micrograms was derived from cryopreserved PBMCs for TCR beta libraries. Sequencing was performed on PBMCs, taken after 12 months of ibrutinib treatment. The source of this sequence is a human donor with chronic lymphocytic leukemia. The chain carries TRBV6-5 and TRBJ2-3; 13 bases map to TRBD2. This CDR3 reads CATQALAGGLGTQYF. In DNA form, the CDR3 reads TGTGCCACCCAAGCACTAGCGGGGGGGCTGGGTACGCAGTATTTT.